A single sample gave rise to the 7 T cell receptor beta chains below, sequenced in a study of cytomegalovirus exposure and HLA in healthy donors. In the PCR, 60 Vbeta and 13 Jbeta primers were used. Sequencing was performed with immunoSEQ multiplex PCR; in TCRdb, only in-frame clones are kept and a portion is missing. The table has just over 150,000 clones, about 85% seen once. Sequencing was performed on PBMCs. These receptors were collected from a woman aged 18-35 years in good health and CMV-seronegative.

The J gene is TRBJ1-1, the V gene TRBV2; D gene ambiguous. Germline V gene sequence: CDR1 SNHLY, CDR2 FYNNEI. Trimming took 2 bases from V and 11 from J, leaving 12 bases between them. The CDR3 is 12 residues long. Here the CDR3 DNA reads TGTGCCAGCAGTGAATATTGGGAGTGGGCTTTCTTT. It translates to CASSEYWEWAFF.

The chain is built from TRBV28 and TRBJ2-2; D may be TRBD1 (6 bases). Germline loops: CDR1 MDHEN, CDR2 SYDVKM. The CDR3 consists of 14 residues. V shed 6 bases and J shed 0 bases, with 8 bases lying between them. CDR3 in amino acids: CASSRTANTGELFF. The CDR3 nucleotides read TGTGCCAGCAGCCGGACAGCGAACACCGGGGAGCTGTTTTTT.

The V gene is TRBV5-1, the J gene TRBJ1-1, with D possibly matching TRBD1 (6 bases). The CDR3 contains 15 residues. V lost 2 bases and J lost 0, with 11 bases in between. Germline values: CDR1 SGHRS, CDR2 YFSETQ. The DNA for the CDR3 is TGCGCCAGCAGCTTACAGGGACGCTTGAACACTGAAGCTTTCTTT. This sequence encodes CASSLQGRLNTEAFF.

This clone was seen once. V is TRBV19 and J is TRBJ1-2; a weak D match, TRBD1 (6 bases). Germline V gene sequence: CDR1 LNHDA, CDR2 SQIVND (reference sequence). There are 14 residues in the CDR3. The ends were cut back, 6 bases at V and 9 bases at J, with 20 bases in the middle. CDR3 sequence reads: CASSSPGHISSYTF. The CDR3 region has the DNA TGTGCCAGTAGCTCTCCGGGACATATATCCAGCTACACCTTC.

Only one count was recorded for this clone. The rearrangement uses TRBV27 and TRBJ2-1, with TRBD1 as a possible D gene (5 bases). The CDR3 totals 12 residues. V dropped 5 bases and J dropped 7 bases, with 9 bases sitting between them. In germline, CDR1 is MNHEY, CDR2 SMNVEV (reference sequence). The CDR3 DNA reads TGTGCCAGCAGTCCAGGGTGGAATGAGCAGTTCTTC. Amino acid sequence: CASSPGWNEQFF.

This clone has a handful of counts. The J gene is TRBJ2-1, the V gene TRBV7-2, with 11 bases aligning to TRBD2. Germline CDR1 SGHTA, CDR2 FQGNSA. This CDR3 has 14 amino acids. V gave up 5 bases and J gave up 10 bases; unmatched junction bases: 7. The CDR3 is CASSVVPSGREQFF. The CDR3 DNA reads as TGTGCCAGCAGCGTAGTACCTAGCGGGAGGGAGCAGTTCTTC.

V gene TRBV30 combines with J gene TRBJ1-1; D unresolved. CDR1 and CDR2 from the germline V gene are GTSNPN and SVGIG (reference sequence). The CDR3 is 13 residues long. V was cut by 2 bases and J by 4 bases, with 11 bases left in between. CDR3 region: CAWSHKGVTEAFF. The CDR3 bases are TGTGCCTGGAGTCATAAGGGAGTCACTGAAGCTTTCTTT.